What follows is one TCR beta chain and its context. What it binds is unknown. Treatment reported: randomized to nivolumab then ipilimumab (arm A) or the reverse (arm B). Patients had received no earlier DNA-damaging chemotherapy. This sample is drawn from a study of sequential checkpoint blockade in melanoma. Background on the study: Patients were randomized 1:1 to nivolumab-then-ipilimumab or ipilimumab-then-nivolumab first-line. Matched biopsies came pretreatment and at week 13 for 20 to 25 patients.

Assay used: immunoSEQ multiplex PCR; TCRdb lists only in-frame clones, some missing. Of approximately 8,800 clones detected, approximately 22% appear once; the ten largest clones hold around 15%. Findings and caveats of the study: T-cell fraction and clonality followed PD-L1 and CD8+ counts, not mutational load.

The CDR3 is made up of 15 amino acids. Trimming took 6 bases from V and 6 from J; bases not matched to a gene: 10. Germline values: CDR1 MNHGY, CDR2 SAAAGT. The rearrangement links TRBV6-8 to TRBJ2-5, with 10 bases aligning to TRBD1. The starting material was tumor tissue (inferred from file names), obtained from a patient given nivolumab and ipilimumab in sequence. The TCR originated in a human donor with melanoma. The CDR3 protein is CASRALTGGGQTQYF. In nucleotides, the CDR3 is TGTGCCAGCAGGGCTCTGACAGGGGGCGGGCAGACCCAGTACTTC.